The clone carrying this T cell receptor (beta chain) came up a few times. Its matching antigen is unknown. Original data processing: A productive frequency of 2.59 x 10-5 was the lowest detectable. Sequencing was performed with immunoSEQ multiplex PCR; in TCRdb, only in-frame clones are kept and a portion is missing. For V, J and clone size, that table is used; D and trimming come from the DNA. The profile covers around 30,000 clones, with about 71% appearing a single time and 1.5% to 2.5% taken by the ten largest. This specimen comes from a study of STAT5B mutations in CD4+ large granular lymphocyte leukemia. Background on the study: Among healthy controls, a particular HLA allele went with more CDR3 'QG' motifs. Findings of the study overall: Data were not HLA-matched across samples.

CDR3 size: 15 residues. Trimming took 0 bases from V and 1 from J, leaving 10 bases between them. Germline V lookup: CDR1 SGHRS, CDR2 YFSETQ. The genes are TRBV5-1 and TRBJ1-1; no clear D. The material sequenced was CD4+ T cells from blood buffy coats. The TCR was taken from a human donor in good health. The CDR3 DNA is TGCGCCAGCAGCTTGGGTCGTTGGGAGAACACTGAAGCTTTCTTT. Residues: CASSLGRWENTEAFF.